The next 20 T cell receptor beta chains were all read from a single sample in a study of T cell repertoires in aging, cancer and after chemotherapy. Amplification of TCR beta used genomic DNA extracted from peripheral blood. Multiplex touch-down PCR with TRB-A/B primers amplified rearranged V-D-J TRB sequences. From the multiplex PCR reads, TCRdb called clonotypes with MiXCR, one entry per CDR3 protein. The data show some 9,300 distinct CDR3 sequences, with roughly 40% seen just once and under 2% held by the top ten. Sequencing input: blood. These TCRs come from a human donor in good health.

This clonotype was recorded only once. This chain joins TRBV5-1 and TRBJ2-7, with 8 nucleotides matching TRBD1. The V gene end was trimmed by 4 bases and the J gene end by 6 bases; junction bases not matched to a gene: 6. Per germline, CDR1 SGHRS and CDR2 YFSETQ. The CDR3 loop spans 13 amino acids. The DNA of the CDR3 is TGCGCCAGCAGCGTCGGACAGGGCGGCGAGCAGTACTTC. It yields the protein CASSVGQGGEQYF. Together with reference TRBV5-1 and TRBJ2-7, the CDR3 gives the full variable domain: KAGVTQTPRYLIKTRGQQVTLSCSPISGHRSVSWYQQTPGQGLQFLFEYFSETQRNKGNFPGRFSGRQFSNSRSEMNVSTLELGDSALYLCASSVGQGGEQYFGPGTRLTVT.

The CDR3 DNA reads TGTGCCACAGGACAGGGGAACTATGGCTACACCTTC. Translating it yields CATGQGNYGYTF. The chain has TRBV15 and TRBJ1-2; TRBD1 agrees at 9 bases. Trimming cost V 9 bases and J 2 bases; bases outside gene matches: 1. Germline V lookup: CDR1 LNHNV, CDR2 YYDKDF (reference sequence). This CDR3 comprises 12 residues.

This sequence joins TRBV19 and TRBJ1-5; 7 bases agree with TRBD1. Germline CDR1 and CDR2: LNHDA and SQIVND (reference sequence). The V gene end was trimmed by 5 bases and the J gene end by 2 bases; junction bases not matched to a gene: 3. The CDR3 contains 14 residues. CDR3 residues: CASSLTGGNQPQHF. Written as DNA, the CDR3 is TGTGCCAGTAGTCTCACAGGGGGCAATCAGCCCCAGCATTTT.

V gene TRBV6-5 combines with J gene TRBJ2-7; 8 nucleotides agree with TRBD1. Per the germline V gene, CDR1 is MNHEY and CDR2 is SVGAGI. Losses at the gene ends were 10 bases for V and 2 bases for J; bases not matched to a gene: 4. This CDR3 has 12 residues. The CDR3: CATGTGTYEQYF. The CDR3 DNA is TGTGCCACCGGGACAGGAACCTACGAGCAGTACTTC.

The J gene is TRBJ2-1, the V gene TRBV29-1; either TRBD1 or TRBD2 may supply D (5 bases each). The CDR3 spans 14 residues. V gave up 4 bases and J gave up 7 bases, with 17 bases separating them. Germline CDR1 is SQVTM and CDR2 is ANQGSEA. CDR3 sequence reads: CSVAGALRSNEQFF. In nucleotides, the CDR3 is TGCAGCGTTGCCGGGGCCCTTCGGTCAAATGAGCAGTTCTTC.

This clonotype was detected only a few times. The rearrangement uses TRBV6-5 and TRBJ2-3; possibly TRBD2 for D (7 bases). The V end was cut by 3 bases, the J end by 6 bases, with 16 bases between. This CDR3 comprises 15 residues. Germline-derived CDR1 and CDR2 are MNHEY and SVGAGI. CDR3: CASSYRGGAMDTQYF. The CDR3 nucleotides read TGTGCCAGCAGTTATAGGGGGGGGGCCATGGATACGCAGTATTTT.

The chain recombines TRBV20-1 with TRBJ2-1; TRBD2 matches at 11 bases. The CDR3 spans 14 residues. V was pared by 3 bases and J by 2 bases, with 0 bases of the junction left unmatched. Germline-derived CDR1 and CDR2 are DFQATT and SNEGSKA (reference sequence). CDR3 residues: CSASSGGAYNEQFF. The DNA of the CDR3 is TGCAGTGCTAGTAGCGGGGGGGCCTACAATGAGCAGTTCTTC.

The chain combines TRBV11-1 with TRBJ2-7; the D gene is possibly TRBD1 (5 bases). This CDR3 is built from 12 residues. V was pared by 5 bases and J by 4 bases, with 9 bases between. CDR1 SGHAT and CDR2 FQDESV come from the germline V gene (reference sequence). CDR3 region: CASSTQGYEQYF. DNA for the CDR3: TGTGCCAGCAGCACTCAGGGATACGAGCAGTACTTC.

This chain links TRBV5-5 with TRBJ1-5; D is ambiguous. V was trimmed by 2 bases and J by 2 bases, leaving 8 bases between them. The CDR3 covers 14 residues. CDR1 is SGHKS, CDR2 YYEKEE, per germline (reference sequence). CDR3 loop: CASSLRDGNQPQHF. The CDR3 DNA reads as TGTGCCAGCAGCTTAAGAGATGGCAATCAGCCCCAGCATTTT. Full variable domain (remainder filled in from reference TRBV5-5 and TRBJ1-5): DAGVTQSPTHLIKTRGQQVTLRCSPISGHKSVSWYQQVLGQGPQFIFQYYEKEERGRGNFPDRFSARQFPNYSSELNVNALLLGDSALYLCASSLRDGNQPQHFGDGTRLSIL.

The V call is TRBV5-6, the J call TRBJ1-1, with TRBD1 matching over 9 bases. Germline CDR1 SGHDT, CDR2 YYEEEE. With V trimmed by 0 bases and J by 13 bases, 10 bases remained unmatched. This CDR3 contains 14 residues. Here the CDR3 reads CASSLGTGVFGDFF. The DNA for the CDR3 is TGTGCCAGCAGCTTGGGGACAGGGGTTTTCGGAGATTTCTTT.

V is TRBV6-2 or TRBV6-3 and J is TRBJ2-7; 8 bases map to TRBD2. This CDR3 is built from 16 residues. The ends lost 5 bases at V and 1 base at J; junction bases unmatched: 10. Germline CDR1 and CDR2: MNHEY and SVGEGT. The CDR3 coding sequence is TGTGCCAGCAGTCCAGAGTTAGCGGGGTATTCCTACGAGCAGTACTTC. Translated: CASSPELAGYSYEQYF.

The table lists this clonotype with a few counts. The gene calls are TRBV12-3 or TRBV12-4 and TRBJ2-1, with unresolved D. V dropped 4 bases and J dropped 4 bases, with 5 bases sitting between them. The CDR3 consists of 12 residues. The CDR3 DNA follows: TGTGCCAGCAGTTCCCAATACAATGAGCAGTTCTTC. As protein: CASSSQYNEQFF.

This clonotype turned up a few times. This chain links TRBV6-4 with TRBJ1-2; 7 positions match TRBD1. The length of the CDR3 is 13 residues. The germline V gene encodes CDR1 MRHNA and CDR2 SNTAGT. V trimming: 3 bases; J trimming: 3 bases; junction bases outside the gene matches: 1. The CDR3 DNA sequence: TGTGCCAGCAGTGAAACAGGGGACTATGGCTACACCTTC. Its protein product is CASSETGDYGYTF.

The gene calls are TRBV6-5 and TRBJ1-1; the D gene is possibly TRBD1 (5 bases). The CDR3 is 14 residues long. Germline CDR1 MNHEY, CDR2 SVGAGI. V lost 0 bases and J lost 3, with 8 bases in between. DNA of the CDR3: TGTGCCAGCAGTTACTCTCGGGGGGACACTGAAGCTTTCTTT. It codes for CASSYSRGDTEAFF.

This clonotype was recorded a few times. DNA of the CDR3: TGCAGTGCTCCGCGGGGGGGCTCCTACAATGAGCAGTTCTTC. It specifies CSAPRGGSYNEQFF. V gene TRBV20-1 combines with J gene TRBJ2-1; 9 nucleotides match TRBD2. This CDR3 is 14 amino acids long. CDR1 and CDR2 (germline): DFQATT, SNEGSKA (reference sequence). J gave up 0 bases and V 5 bases, and 2 bases lay outside the gene matches.

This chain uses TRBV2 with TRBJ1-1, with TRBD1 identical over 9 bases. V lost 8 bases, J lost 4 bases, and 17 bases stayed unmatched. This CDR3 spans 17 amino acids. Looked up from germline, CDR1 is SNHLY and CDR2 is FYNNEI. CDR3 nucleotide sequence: TGTGCCAGCCAACCGGCACGGACAGGGGCCCGGGGCACTGAAGCTTTCTTT. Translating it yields CASQPARTGARGTEAFF.

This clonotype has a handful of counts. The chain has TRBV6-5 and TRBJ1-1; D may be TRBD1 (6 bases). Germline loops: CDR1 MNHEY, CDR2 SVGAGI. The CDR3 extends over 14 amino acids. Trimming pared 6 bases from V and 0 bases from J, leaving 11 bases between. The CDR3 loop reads CASRRDTVNTEAFF. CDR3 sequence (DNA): TGTGCCAGCAGACGGGACACGGTGAACACTGAAGCTTTCTTT.

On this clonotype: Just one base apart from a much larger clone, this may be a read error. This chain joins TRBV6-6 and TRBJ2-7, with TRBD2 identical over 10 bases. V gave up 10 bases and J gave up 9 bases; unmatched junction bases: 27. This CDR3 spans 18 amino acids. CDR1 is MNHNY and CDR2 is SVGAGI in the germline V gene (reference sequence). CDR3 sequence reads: CATPRGGAGGTNWPVQYV. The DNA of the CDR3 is TGTGCCACCCCTCGAGGGGGAGCGGGGGGGACAAACTGGCCCGTGCAGTACGTC.

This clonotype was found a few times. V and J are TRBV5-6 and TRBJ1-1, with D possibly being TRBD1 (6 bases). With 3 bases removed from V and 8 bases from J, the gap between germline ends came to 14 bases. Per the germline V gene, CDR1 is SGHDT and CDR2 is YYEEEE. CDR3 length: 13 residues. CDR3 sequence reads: CASSSEGDVEAFF. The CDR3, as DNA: TGTGCCAGCAGCTCGGAGGGGGATGTGGAAGCTTTCTTT.

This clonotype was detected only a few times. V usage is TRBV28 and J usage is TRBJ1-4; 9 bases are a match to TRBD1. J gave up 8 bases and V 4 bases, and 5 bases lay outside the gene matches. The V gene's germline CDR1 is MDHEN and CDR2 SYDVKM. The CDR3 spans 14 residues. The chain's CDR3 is CASSSGTGREKLFF. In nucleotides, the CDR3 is TGTGCCAGCAGTTCCGGGACAGGGCGAGAAAAACTGTTTTTT.